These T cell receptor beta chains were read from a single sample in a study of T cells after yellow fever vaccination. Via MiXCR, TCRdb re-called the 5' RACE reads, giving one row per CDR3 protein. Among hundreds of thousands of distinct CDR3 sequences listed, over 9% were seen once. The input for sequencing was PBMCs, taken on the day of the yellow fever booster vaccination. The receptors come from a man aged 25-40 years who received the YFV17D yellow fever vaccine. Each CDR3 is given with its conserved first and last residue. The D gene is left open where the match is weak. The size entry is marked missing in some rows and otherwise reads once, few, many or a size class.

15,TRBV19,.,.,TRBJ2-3,CASSIGSGSTDTQYF,TGTGCCAGTAGTATAGGAAGCGGGAGCACAGATACGCAGTATTTT
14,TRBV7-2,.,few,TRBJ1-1,CASSFAKGNTEAFF,TGTGCCAGCAGCTTCGCGAAGGGGAACACTGAAGCTTTCTTT
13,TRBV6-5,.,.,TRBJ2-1,CASSSLTSNEQFF,TGTGCCAGCAGTTCCTTGACCAGCAATGAGCAGTTCTTC
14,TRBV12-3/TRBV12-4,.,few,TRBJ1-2,CASSFGPGAYGYTF,TGTGCCAGCAGCTTCGGACCCGGGGCGTATGGCTACACCTTC
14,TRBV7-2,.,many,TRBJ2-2,CASSFGLNTGELFF,TGTGCCAGTAGTTTTGGATTGAACACCGGGGAGCTGTTTTTT
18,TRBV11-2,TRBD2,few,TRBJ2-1,CASSLESETSGRGYEQFF,TGTGCCAGCAGCTTAGAATCGGAGACTAGCGGGAGGGGGTATGAGCAGTTCTTC
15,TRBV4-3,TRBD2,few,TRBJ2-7,CASSHRTSGREEQYF,TGCGCCAGCAGCCATCGGACTAGCGGGAGGGAAGAGCAGTACTTC
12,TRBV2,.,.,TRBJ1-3,CAFGNSGNTIYF,TGTGCCTTCGGAAACTCTGGAAACACCATATATTTT
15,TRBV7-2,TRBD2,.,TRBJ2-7,CASSNGLAGVSEQYF,TGTGCCAGCAGCAACGGACTAGCGGGAGTTAGCGAGCAGTACTTC
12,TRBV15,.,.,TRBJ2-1,CATSRGPFEQFF,TGTGCCACCAGTAGGGGCCCTTTCGAGCAGTTCTTC
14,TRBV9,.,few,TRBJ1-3,CASSAALSGNTIYF,TGTGCCAGCAGCGCGGCCCTCTCTGGAAACACCATATATTTT
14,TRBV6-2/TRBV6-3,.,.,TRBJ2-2,CASSTQMGTGELFF,TGTGCCAGCAGTACACAAATGGGCACCGGGGAGCTGTTTTTT
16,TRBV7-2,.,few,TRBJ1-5,CASSLVSVRSNQPQHF,TGTGCCAGCAGCTTAGTCTCCGTGCGGAGCAATCAGCCCCAGCATTTT
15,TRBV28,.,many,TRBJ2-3,CASRGGSGSPDTQYF,TGTGCCAGCAGAGGGGGGTCGGGATCCCCGGATACGCAGTATTTT
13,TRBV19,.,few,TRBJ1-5,CASNQGPNQPQHF,TGTGCCAGTAACCAAGGGCCCAATCAGCCCCAGCATTTT
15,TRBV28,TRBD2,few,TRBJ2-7,CASMWTSGPPYEQYF,TGTGCCAGCATGTGGACTAGCGGCCCACCATACGAGCAGTACTTC
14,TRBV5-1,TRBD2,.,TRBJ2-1,CASFLREAGGRQFF,TGCGCCAGCTTCCTCAGAGAAGCGGGAGGGCGGCAGTTCTTC
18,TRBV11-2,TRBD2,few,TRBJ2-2,CASSLSPPTSGSTGELFF,TGTGCCAGCAGCTTAAGCCCTCCCACTAGCGGGAGTACCGGGGAGCTGTTTTTT
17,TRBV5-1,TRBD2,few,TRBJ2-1,CASSRGTSGSSYNEQFF,TGCGCCAGCAGCCGCGGGACTAGCGGGAGCTCCTACAATGAGCAGTTCTTC
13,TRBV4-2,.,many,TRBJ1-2,CASSQDSGYGYTF,TGTGCCAGCAGCCAAGATTCCGGGTATGGCTACACCTTC
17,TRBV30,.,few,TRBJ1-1,CAWSLPRWGSSNTEAFF,TGTGCCTGGAGTTTGCCACGGTGGGGCTCATCGAACACTGAAGCTTTCTTT
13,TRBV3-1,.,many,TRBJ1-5,CASSDRGSGTQHF,TGTGCCAGCAGCGACCGGGGGTCTGGAACCCAGCATTTT
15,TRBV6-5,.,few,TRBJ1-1,CASSYSMGGGTEAFF,TGTGCCAGCAGTTACTCAATGGGAGGTGGCACTGAAGCTTTCTTT
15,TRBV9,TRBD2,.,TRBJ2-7,CASSTGLAGAHEQYF,TGTGCCAGCAGCACCGGACTAGCGGGAGCCCACGAGCAGTACTTC
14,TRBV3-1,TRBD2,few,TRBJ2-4,CASSQRGVLNIQYF,TGTGCCAGCAGCCAACGGGGGGTCCTAAACATTCAGTACTTC
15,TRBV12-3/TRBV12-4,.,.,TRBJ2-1,CASSPSPSSYNEQFF,TGTGCCAGCAGTCCCTCACCTAGCTCCTACAATGAGCAGTTCTTC
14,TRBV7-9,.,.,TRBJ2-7,CASSLRQLPYEQYF,TGTGCCAGCAGCTTAAGACAGTTACCCTACGAGCAGTACTTC
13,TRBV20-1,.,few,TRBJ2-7,CSALAAGSYEQYF,TGCAGTGCTTTAGCGGCTGGCTCCTACGAGCAGTACTTC
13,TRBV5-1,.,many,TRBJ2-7,CASSYPGTYEQYF,TGCGCCAGCAGCTACCCAGGGACCTACGAGCAGTACTTC
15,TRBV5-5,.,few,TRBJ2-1,CASSYTNRADNEQFF,TGTGCCAGCAGCTATACAAACAGGGCCGACAATGAGCAGTTCTTC
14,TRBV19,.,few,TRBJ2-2,CASRPVMNTGELFF,TGTGCCAGTAGGCCCGTTATGAACACCGGGGAGCTGTTTTTT
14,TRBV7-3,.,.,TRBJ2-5,CASSLDPSWETQYF,TGTGCCAGCAGCTTAGATCCTAGCTGGGAGACCCAGTACTTC
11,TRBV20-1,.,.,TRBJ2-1,CSATVGNEQFF,TGCAGTGCTACCGTGGGGAATGAGCAGTTCTTC
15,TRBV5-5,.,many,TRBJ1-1,CASSSGNLMNTEAFF,TGTGCCAGCTCGTCAGGAAATCTCATGAACACTGAAGCTTTCTTT
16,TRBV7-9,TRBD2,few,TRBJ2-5,CASSLTGLAVQETQYF,TGTGCCAGCAGCTTAACGGGACTAGCGGTTCAAGAGACCCAGTACTTC
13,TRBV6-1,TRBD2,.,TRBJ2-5,CATVAGAGETQYF,TGTGCCACCGTCGCGGGAGCCGGGGAGACCCAGTACTTC
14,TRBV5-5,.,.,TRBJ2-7,CASSLEEWAYEQYF,TGTGCCAGCAGCTTGGAGGAATGGGCCTACGAGCAGTACTTC
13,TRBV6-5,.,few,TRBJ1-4,CASSYQQAEKLFF,TGTGCCAGCAGTTACCAACAGGCAGAAAAACTGTTTTTT
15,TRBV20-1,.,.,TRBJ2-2,CSASLGTRVTGELFF,TGCAGTGCTAGTCTCGGGACCAGAGTCACCGGGGAGCTGTTTTTT
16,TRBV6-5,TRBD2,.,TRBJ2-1,CASSYPRSSGSNEQFF,TGTGCCAGCAGTTACCCCCGTTCTAGCGGGAGCAATGAGCAGTTCTTC
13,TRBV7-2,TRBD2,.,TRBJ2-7,CASSYLAGPEQYF,TGTGCCAGCAGCTATCTAGCGGGCCCCGAGCAGTACTTC
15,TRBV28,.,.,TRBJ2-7,CASSPGFGHSYEQYF,TGTGCCAGCAGCCCGGGCTTCGGGCATTCCTACGAGCAGTACTTC
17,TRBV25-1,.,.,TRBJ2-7,CASSDSPLGAAYYEQYF,TGTGCCAGCAGTGATAGCCCCTTAGGCGCGGCGTACTACGAGCAGTACTTC
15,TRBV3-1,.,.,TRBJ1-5,CASSLAIDTGQPQHF,TGTGCCAGCAGCCTCGCGATCGATACGGGTCAGCCCCAGCATTTT
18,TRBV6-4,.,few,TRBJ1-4,CASSNRDTKPGTNEKLFF,TGTGCCAGCAGTAACCGGGACACGAAACCTGGGACTAATGAAAAACTGTTTTTT
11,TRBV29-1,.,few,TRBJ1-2,CSVAAVGGYTF,TGCAGCGTCGCCGCGGTAGGGGGCTACACCTTC
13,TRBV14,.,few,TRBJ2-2,CASSGENTGELFF,TGTGCCAGCAGCGGGGAGAACACCGGGGAGCTGTTTTTT
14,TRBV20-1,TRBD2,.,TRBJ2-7,CSAGAQRGSYEQYF,TGCAGTGCTGGGGCCCAGCGGGGCTCCTACGAGCAGTACTTC